Described below is a single TCR beta chain sequence and its context. Which antigen it targets is not known. One base away there is no much larger clone; base qualities are not given. CDR1 and CDR2 are read off the germline V gene as KGHSH and LQKENI. From cysteine to phenylalanine, the CDR3 is 15 amino acids long. Of the read, only the CDR3 DNA is kept; its 45 bases are in frame from base 1. V is clipped by 3 bases and J by 3 bases, and the sequence between their germline boundaries is 11 bases long. The cohort was made up of roughly 670 healthy bone marrow donors. At the time of sampling, all cohort members were nominally healthy, though unrecorded immune exposures were likely present. The donor tested CMV seropositive, placing the donor among the 290 or so seropositive members of the cohort. Each donor provided a peripheral blood sample, and peripheral blood mononuclear cells were used for TCR beta sequencing. Genomic DNA extraction from the blood cell samples was performed with the Qiagen DNeasy Blood Extraction Kit.

These data are taken from a study of cytomegalovirus exposure and HLA in healthy donors (dated by TCRdb to between 2016 and 2019). In terms of the full investigation: An earlier analysis of approximately 600 of the donors reported about 250 Gb of sequence data and about 100 million unique TCR beta sequences from 190 million or so T cells. Around 320 gigabases of sequencing data and 78 million or so unique TCR sequences were included in an early release covering about 700 HLA-typed donors. The genetic ancestry cluster associated with self-reported Caucasian donors included 81% of the 398 genotyped donors. The study aimed to test whether cataloging public T cell receptors could reveal signatures of past pathogen exposure. Using immunosequencing, the study profiled T cell repertoires from 500 to 800 subjects and related those repertoires to cytomegalovirus serostatus. Besides the first cohort of around 700 subjects, a separate validation cohort made up of over a hundred different subjects was used. To predict cytomegalovirus infection status, the study combined high-throughput TCR immunosequencing, statistical association of individual TCRs with disease status, and machine learning. To study patterns of TCR occurrence, a later analysis re-analyzed previously published TCR beta repertoires from several hundred donors and added high-resolution HLA genotyping. Rather than using new phenotypic data, the later analysis identified candidate immune exposures from TCR beta sequences and from how often those sequences occurred across donors. To decide whether each TCR beta V gene segment behaved as functional or pseudogenic, an earlier analysis of some 600 of the donors relied on high-throughput TCR beta sequencing. Donor age, sex, ethnicity and CMV serostatus were compiled together with the repertoire data. A later genetic analysis used genome-wide SNP genotypes for 398 of the 666 donors, treating that subset as a discovery cohort. Every discovery cohort repertoire had been produced on one sequencing platform. Both class I and class II loci were covered by HLA typing, at four-digit resolution. Typing coverage differed by locus: A, B, C, DRB1 and DQB1 were typed in roughly 620-630 donors, DQA1 in 500 to 550, DPA1 in around 600, and DPB1 in roughly 450. Four or five DR-DQ haplotypes were handled as single units for association and clustering, since linkage in the cohort was strong. Among some 400 genotyped donors of the cohort, an average of 235,054 unique TCR beta nucleotide sequences were sequenced per donor, roughly 20% of them non-productive. Beyond this particular receptor, the publication reports: A later analysis found that HLA-associated TCR beta chains were more clonally expanded and had lower generation probabilities than equally common non-associated chains. It was suggested by the authors that the approach could potentially be generalized to other disease states and immunological phenotypes. Strong co-occurrence of HLA alleles, especially DR and DQ, made assigning TCR associations to individual alleles difficult. In this cohort, only TCR beta chains were sequenced, and detectable features were limited by the absence of alpha or paired-chain data. CMV serostatus was the only immune exposure information available for the cohort. An earlier analysis of approximately 540 of the donors showed that most TCR beta V segments appeared in productive rearrangements either about 87% or about 30% of the time, which broadly matched IMGT annotations. A few of the identified cytomegalovirus-associated TCR beta chains were confirmed in vitro to be specific for cytomegalovirus antigens. A later analysis found that TCR association rates varied across HLA loci, with DRB1 alleles showing the most associated TCRs and HLA-C alleles the fewest. Across donors, most TCR sequences were observed very rarely, whereas some public TCRs were present in many individuals. Cytomegalovirus status was reported to be diagnosed by the classifier with high specificity and sensitivity in both the original and validation cohorts. In a later analysis, 15,000 to 20,000 TCR beta sequences were associated with specific HLA alleles at a false discovery rate of 0.05. Correlated functional status among segregating V segments might be attributable to linkage disequilibrium, but an unknown experimental factor could not be ruled out. A cluster of highly shared sequence variants was judged likely to be a technical artifact of the sequencing pipeline. Because the 87-base-pair reads could not distinguish some IMGT-functional V segments, including TRBV6-2 and TRBV6-3, those segments were excluded. In a later genetic analysis, a missense DCLRE1C variant was associated with V-gene and J-gene trimming of TCR beta chains, and the association was replicated in an independent cohort. A later analysis reported that several top co-occurrence clusters appeared linked to parvovirus B19, influenza, CMV and Epstein-Barr virus. Because HLA typing was missing for some donors at each locus, association tests included only the typed subset. Sequencing depth was assumed to be roughly uniform across donors in the presence/absence analyses, though that assumption may not hold. In a later genetic analysis, fewer N-insertions in productive TCRs were reported among donors in an Asian-associated ancestry cluster than the roughly 700-donor mean. The study gave a list of 150 to 200 TCR beta chains associated with cytomegalovirus. A further reported finding was that TCR beta sequences accurately predicted the HLA-A and HLA-B alleles for most subjects in the first cohort. The earlier analysis of about 600 of the donors excluded some 15 rarely observed V segments, including chromosome 9 orphons, because counts were too low. Most CMV-associated TCR beta chains appeared to be HLA-restricted in a later analysis, and the HLA associations seemed to be driven largely by CMV exposure.

The library was built by means of the immunoSEQ multiplex PCR assay. A mixture of 60 forward primers for TCR Vbeta segments and 13 reverse primers for TCR Jbeta segments was used in the multiplex PCR. The CDR3 region of rearranged TCR beta genes was amplified from genomic DNA with a multiplex PCR assay. On the Illumina HiSeq System, the amplified TCR beta libraries were sequenced as 87-base-pair reads. As for the original processing: A later analysis counted some 74 million unique TCR beta chains across the 670 or so repertoires, and approximately 11 million of these chains were shared by at least two donors. Raw reads were error-corrected and collapsed into unique sequences with a nearest-neighbor algorithm that merged closely related sequences to remove PCR and sequencing errors. Alignment of CDR3 sequences to IMGT reference sequences was used to assign V, D and J gene segments. Each retained sequence needed at least a six-nucleotide match to both a V gene segment and a J gene segment. Rearrangements were called productive when the CDR3 lacked stop codons and stayed in frame with V and J; all others were non-productive. CDR3 was defined by IMGT convention, running from the second conserved V-encoded cysteine to the conserved J-encoded phenylalanine. Sequences without an unambiguous match to a single V gene segment were excluded from the earlier analysis of a few hundred of the donors. In an earlier analysis of 587 of the donors, V segments were called functional above 56.7% productive rearrangements and were called segregating when the between-donor standard deviation exceeded 5%. To diagnose cytomegalovirus status from the catalog of TCR beta chain sequences, a statistical classification framework was built. In a later analysis, V and J genes were assigned by comparing TCR nucleotide sequences against IMGT/GENE-DB human TR gene sequences. A later analysis assigned CDR3 sequences and most-parsimonious VDJ recombination scenarios with the TCRdist pipeline. In a later analysis, every TCR beta chain was defined by the combination of its CDR3 amino acid sequence and its V-gene family, and reads without a unique V-gene family were dropped. As a way to deal with suspected cross-contamination and a sequencing artifact, a later analysis dropped approximately 590 nucleotide sequences that were highly shared and had low generation probability. A later analysis calculated a clonal expansion index for each public chain from normalized within-repertoire ranks of inferred template counts. Generation probabilities in a later analysis came from a VDJ recombination model fitted to out-of-frame rearrangements, and those results were checked against IGoR. In a later analysis, TCR-TCR, TCR-HLA and TCR-CMV co-occurrence was scored with hypergeometric tests, and a repertoire-size bias correction was applied to TCR pairs. A later analysis estimated false discovery rates by permuting HLA or CMV assignments 20 times. In a later analysis, co-occurring TCRs were grouped using DBSCAN, with TCRdist sequence similarity added in when clustering inside HLA-allele-positive subsets. Repertoires with fewer than 30,000 or more than 120,000 public chains were left out of co-occurrence clustering, as were about five repertoires with anomalous nucleotide sharing. TCRdb took over this immuneACCESS table, retaining in-frame rearrangements with V and J assigned. Such tables are incomplete; in checked studies, under half of the missing clones stem from an unresolved V gene, and the remainder is unexplained. The V and J calls and clone size come from that table; D and trimming were worked out from the DNA. This sample is represented by about 140,000 clones; just under 85% of them were singletons. Of the sample, about 1.5% falls within the top ten clones.

The origin of this receptor is a man younger than 45 in good health and CMV-seropositive. The receptor chain draws on TRBV18 and TRBJ2-2; a tentative D match to TRBD2 spans 7 bases. Sequenced input: PBMCs. The CDR3 corresponds to CASSPGAGDTGELFF. The DNA sequence is TGTGCCAGCTCACCGGGGGCGGGAGACACCGGGGAGCTGTTTTTT.